A selection of T cell receptor beta chains follows, all from one sample in a study of blood T cell repertoires in COVID-19. TCRdb's table, derived via immunoSEQ multiplex PCR, lists solely in-frame clones and lacks some. The repertoire holds over 150,000 clones, with approximately 88% as singletons. Sequencing was performed on peripheral blood. These receptors originate from a middle-aged woman with COVID-19, enrolled during active disease. Both conserved end residues are part of each CDR3. Fields, in order: D gene, V gene, CDR3 protein. D genes are given only for firm matches.

TRBD2,TRBV7-2,CASSQKRTSGSANTGELFF
.,TRBV12-3/TRBV12-4,CASILLGGTEAFF
.,TRBV10-3,CAISESRGLSAGNTIYF
.,TRBV6-1,CASSEGGAGVAREQFF
.,TRBV21-1,CASSARDRYCVTYEQYF
.,TRBV11-2,CASSLGGVYNEQFF
TRBD2,TRBV4-2,CASSQDVRGGQETQYF
.,TRBV7-2,CASSPPRIQETQYF
.,TRBV27,CASSPTLQGRAFF
.,TRBV5-6,CASSFPVSYEQYF
TRBD1,TRBV7-6,CASSTGQGGGNTIYF
TRBD1,TRBV9,CASSVGGQGNTEAFF
.,TRBV5-1,CASSPAGGYGNTIYF
.,TRBV7-8,CASSLEAGLISNQPQHF
TRBD2,TRBV5-6,CASSLSLAGVGAYNEQFF
.,TRBV28,CASSSRTGELFF
.,TRBV14,CASSQDLDSFLTGELFF
TRBD1,TRBV5-1,CASSSGQGRETQYF
TRBD2,TRBV6-4,CASSEDSGGVYEQYF
.,TRBV10-3,CAIRAGPEAFF
.,TRBV9,CASSVDGNQPQHF
TRBD1,TRBV11-2,CASSPGGVGNQPQHF
TRBD1,TRBV4-1,CASSQKGGPSSYNEQFF
TRBD2,TRBV7-3,CASSPPGGGPNEQFF
.,TRBV7-3,CASSLGAANYGYTF
TRBD1,TRBV19,CATGTGRDYEQYF
.,TRBV3-1/TRBV3-2,CASSQDLNRVQYF
TRBD1,TRBV27,CASTGQGAYGYTF
.,TRBV12-5,CAHGPSSGNTIYF
.,TRBV6-4,CASRAFGAGELFF
.,TRBV6-5,CASSYSGAKAYNEQFF
.,TRBV27,CGNLDTQCLGGYTF
.,TRBV9,CASSPRWRNTEAFF
.,TRBV10-3,CAISATGNTIYF
TRBD2,TRBV5-4,CASSLGTSGRIITGELFF
TRBD2,TRBV13,CASSTNLGLAGHTDTQYF
.,TRBV14,CASSQDLSGNTIYF
TRBD2,TRBV2,CASSESGGERWDTQYF
.,TRBV6-2/TRBV6-3,CASSYSTRQPQHF
TRBD1,TRBV7-2,CASSRGTGDGYTF
.,TRBV7-3,CASSGLTVTTNTEAFF
TRBD2,TRBV27,CASRVLAEKNEQFF
.,TRBV7-2,CASSLALRGTGELFF
.,TRBV6-5,CASRGANTEAFF
.,TRBV10-3,CAISDREGEKLFF
.,TRBV5-6,CASSLANQPQHF
.,TRBV20-1,CSATGTGELFF
TRBD1,TRBV6-5,CASRGGTGVTGELFF
.,TRBV5-4,CASSSGTRRDEQYF
.,TRBV7-3,CASSVESLGDNEQFF
.,TRBV28,CAVQGHANQPQHF
.,TRBV19,CASLPILYSNQPQHF
.,TRBV6-5,CASSTGPEGEKLFF
.,TRBV7-6,CASSSAGEQFF
.,TRBV7-9,CASSPQGFVNTEAFF
TRBD1,TRBV18,CASSYTGDGYTF
TRBD1,TRBV10-2,CASLRQGDKTQYF
TRBD1,TRBV24-1,CATSDLGPEDRGSGNTIYF
.,TRBV11-3,CASSYSSTEAFF